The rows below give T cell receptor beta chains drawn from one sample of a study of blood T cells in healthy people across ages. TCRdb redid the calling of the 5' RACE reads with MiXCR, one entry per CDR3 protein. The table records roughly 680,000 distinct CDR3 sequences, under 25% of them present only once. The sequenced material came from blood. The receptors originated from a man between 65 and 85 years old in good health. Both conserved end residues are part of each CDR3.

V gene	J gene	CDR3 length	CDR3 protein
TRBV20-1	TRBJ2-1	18	CSARARDTLAGGYNEQFF
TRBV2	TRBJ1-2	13	CASSARQVYGYTF
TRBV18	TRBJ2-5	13	CASSPPTTETRYF
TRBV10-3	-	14	CATSGTGERNEQYF
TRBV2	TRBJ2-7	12	CASSRTGIEQHF
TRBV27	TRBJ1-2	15	CASSLCPLKGGGYTF
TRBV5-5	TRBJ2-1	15	CASSSALVQNNEQFF
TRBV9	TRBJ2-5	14	CASSGTGVQETQYF
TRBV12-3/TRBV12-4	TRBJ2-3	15	CASSFRQDSTDTQYF
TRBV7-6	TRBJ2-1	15	CASSLEMSSYNEQFF
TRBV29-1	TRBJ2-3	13	CSVEWDRTDTQYF
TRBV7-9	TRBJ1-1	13	CASSLGLGNEAFF
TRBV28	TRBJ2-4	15	CATDGGLLAKNIQYF
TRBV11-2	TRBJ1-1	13	CASSPNRGPEAFF